The 15 T cell receptor beta chains reported below all come from one sample, sequenced in a study of regulatory T cells in long-lasting Graves disease. Indicated time point: newly diagnosed GD, antithyroid drugs for less than 3 months. Construction of the TCR library relied on RNA isolated from PBMCs. The TCR beta library used iRepertoire HTBI primers with Arm-PCR amplification of CDR3. TCRdb re-analysed the multiplex PCR reads in MiXCR, keeping a single row per CDR3 protein. Here the sample spans about 300,000 distinct CDR3 sequences, 18% being singletons. This material consisted of peripheral blood mononuclear cells (PBMCs), taken at new diagnosis, from a patient treated with antithyroid drugs. The receptors were sampled from a female donor with Graves disease.

This clonotype occurred many times. The V and J genes are TRBV28 and TRBJ2-7; 8 nucleotides agree with TRBD1. The CDR3 sequence is 16 residues long. V lost 2 bases, J lost 5 bases, and 11 bases stayed unmatched. In germline, CDR1 is MDHEN, CDR2 SYDVKM. CDR3 in DNA: TGTGCCAGCAGTTTAGGGGACAGGCCCCTGGGGGACGAGCAGTACTTC. This translates into CASSLGDRPLGDEQYF.

This clonotype has ten or more counts. The chain joins TRBV11-2 to TRBJ1-5; tentatively, D is TRBD1 (6 bases). CDR1 and CDR2 from the germline V gene are SGHAT and FQNNGV. Trimming shortened V by 4 bases and J by 6 bases, and 13 bases separated the two germline ends. The CDR3 has 14 residues. CDR3 in amino acids: CASSSGGAAQPQHF. In DNA form, the CDR3 reads TGTGCCAGCAGCTCTGGGGGGGCGGCTCAGCCCCAGCATTTT.

This clonotype was recorded many times. The chain employs TRBV6-5 and TRBJ1-4, with D perhaps matching TRBD1 (6 bases). Trimming took 4 bases from V and 4 from J, leaving 16 bases between them. CDR1 MNHEY and CDR2 SVGAGI come from the germline V gene. This CDR3 comprises 16 residues. The CDR3 coding sequence is TGTGCCAGCAGTTCCCTACGGACAGAAATTAATGAAAAACTGTTTTTT. The encoded protein is CASSSLRTEINEKLFF.

The chain combines TRBV19 with TRBJ1-6; D unclear. The CDR3 is made up of 14 amino acids. Trimming pared 1 base from V and 6 bases from J, leaving 7 bases between. The V gene's germline CDR1 is LNHDA and CDR2 SQIVND (reference sequence). Written as DNA, the CDR3 is TGTGCCAGTAGTATAGGCCAGCGTAATTCACCCCTCCACTTT. Its translation is CASSIGQRNSPLHF.

This clonotype has at least ten counts. The CDR3 bases are TGTGCCAGTACCTTGACAGGGAACCCCAATCAGCCCCAGCATTTT. As protein: CASTLTGNPNQPQHF. The chain employs TRBV19 and TRBJ1-5; 7 bases are a match to TRBD1. Germline loops: CDR1 LNHDA, CDR2 SQIVND (reference sequence). The CDR3 length is 15 residues. The V gene end was trimmed by 7 bases and the J gene end by 3 bases; junction bases not matched to a gene: 9.

This sequence joins TRBV29-1 and TRBJ2-4; 9 bases map to TRBD1. CDR1 is SQVTM and CDR2 is ANQGSEA in the germline V gene. The junction had 1 base not matched to a gene; V was cut back by 4 bases and J by 6 bases. The length of the CDR3 is 12 residues. The CDR3 reads CSVVDRGNIQYF. DNA of the CDR3: TGCAGCGTTGTGGACAGGGGAAACATTCAGTACTTC.

This clonotype appeared many times. The rearrangement links TRBV19 to TRBJ1-4, with no clear D. The CDR3 is 15 amino acids. Deletions cut 0 bases from V and 0 bases from J, with 5 bases between. CDR1 is LNHDA, CDR2 SQIVND, per germline (reference sequence). The CDR3 loop is CASSIDPATNEKLFF. CDR3 DNA sequence: TGTGCCAGTAGTATAGATCCTGCAACTAATGAAAAACTGTTTTTT.

This clonotype was seen repeatedly, ten times or more. The V and J genes are TRBV19 and TRBJ2-1, with 10 bases that match TRBD2. The germline V gene encodes CDR1 LNHDA and CDR2 SQIVND (reference sequence). The CDR3 is 15 amino acids. Unmatched junction bases numbered 3, after V lost 1 base and J lost 6 bases. As DNA, the CDR3 is TGTGCCAGTAGTATAGGACTAGCGGGTCCCAATGAGCAGTTCTTC. This encodes CASSIGLAGPNEQFF.

About this clonotype itself: The conserved final phenylalanine or tryptophan is absent from the CDR3, which likely points to a read error. V usage is TRBV29-1 and J usage is TRBJ1-2, with D maybe TRBD1 (6 bases). Trimming left V 3 bases short and J 4 bases short, with 12 bases between. Germline CDR1 reads SQVTM; CDR2 reads ANQGSEA. The CDR3 consists of 13 residues. The CDR3: CSVEAGETYGYTI. The CDR3 region has the DNA TGCAGCGTTGAGGCAGGGGAGACCTATGGCTACACCATC.

This clonotype has a count of ten or more. The chain joins TRBV6-1 to TRBJ1-1; D unclear. Trimming left V 8 bases short and J 3 bases short, with 16 bases between. Germline V gene data show CDR1 as MNHNS and CDR2 as SASEGT. This CDR3 is 14 amino acids long. The CDR3 nucleotides read TGTGCCAGCTCGTACAGCTATCTTTACACTGAAGCTTTCTTT. This codes for CASSYSYLYTEAFF.

This clonotype was detected only a few times. The chain carries TRBV2 and TRBJ1-4; the D gene is possibly TRBD1 (5 bases). This CDR3 region has 15 residues. The germline CDR1 and CDR2 sequences are SNHLY and FYNNEI. V lost 8 bases and J lost 7, with 20 bases in between. CDR3 in DNA: TGTGCCAGCGCTCAAAGAAGACAGCTCAGTGAAAAACTGTTTTTT. It translates to CASAQRRQLSEKLFF.

In its sample, this clonotype was seen a few times. A read error is possible here, since a much larger clone lies one base away. V gene TRBV6-2 or TRBV6-3 combines with J gene TRBJ1-3, with D unresolved. CDR1 and CDR2 (germline): MNHEY, SVGEGT. This CDR3 comprises 14 residues. The CDR3 here is CASRPVLSGNTVYF. In DNA, the CDR3 is TGTGCCAGCAGGCCCGTGCTCTCTGGAAACACCGTATATTTT.

This clonotype was recorded a few times. Just one base apart from a much larger clone, this may be a read error. The genes are TRBV12-3 or TRBV12-4 and TRBJ2-1; D perhaps matches TRBD1 (5 bases). This CDR3 has 12 amino acids. The V and J ends lost 4 bases and 12 bases respectively, with 13 bases between them. CDR3 nucleotides: TGTGCCAGCAGTTCAGGGCTCGATGCGCAGTTCTTC. Translation gives CASSSGLDAQFF.

This clonotype was picked up many times. The V call is TRBV19, the J call TRBJ2-1, with TRBD2 matching 9 bases. Germline CDR1 is LNHDA and CDR2 is SQIVND (reference sequence). This CDR3 region has 17 residues. V lost 8 bases and J lost 3; bases outside the gene matches: 14. The CDR3 spells CASLPLAGAPGYNEQFF. For the CDR3, the DNA is TGTGCCAGTCTCCCTTTAGCGGGAGCCCCCGGCTACAATGAGCAGTTCTTC.

This clonotype was observed many times. The rearrangement links TRBV2 to TRBJ2-5; 10 nucleotides agree with TRBD2. CDR1 is SNHLY and CDR2 is FYNNEI in the germline V gene. V was clipped by 1 base and J by 5 bases; unmatched bases: 7. This CDR3 is built from 16 residues. CDR3 sequence: CASSEVGTSVEETQYF. Written as DNA, the CDR3 is TGTGCCAGCAGTGAAGTTGGGACTAGCGTGGAGGAGACCCAGTACTTC.